This T cell receptor (beta chain) was captured in a study of T-cell memory formation after mild COVID-19. General study findings and limits: CD4+ contracting clones were mainly CM and EM; CD8+ ones, EMRA. Nothing confirmed that second-wave clones peaking on day 37 were specific for SARS-CoV-2.

This clonotype was seen a handful of times. Its target is unknown. One entry per CDR3 protein results from TCRdb running MiXCR on the 5' RACE reads. Here the sample spans about 160,000 distinct CDR3 sequences, 25% to 40% being singletons. V lost 6 bases and J lost 2, with 10 bases in between. The length of the CDR3 is 12 residues. Germline CDR1 DFQATT, CDR2 SNEGSKA (reference sequence). What was sequenced was PBMCs or a T cell subset sorted from them (not recorded which). This TCR derives from an adult woman who had mild COVID-19 (a few samples of this study predate the infection). Cell type and time point are not known. The chain carries TRBV20-1 and TRBJ1-2, with D possibly TRBD1 on 6 matching bases. DNA for the CDR3: TGCAGTGCCCCGGGACAAAACTATGGCTACACCTTC. This encodes CSAPGQNYGYTF.